This entry describes one TCR beta chain. This sample is drawn from a study of blood T cells in healthy people across ages. Combining a sample-barcoded 5' primer with a J-beta primer mix, a second PCR ran for about 7 to 12 cycles. TCRdb used MiXCR to reprocess the 5' RACE reads, holding one entry per CDR3 protein. Altogether about 780,000 distinct CDR3 sequences are present, roughly 25% being singletons, with the ten largest covering 2.5% to 3.5%. The germline V gene encodes CDR1 SQVTM and CDR2 ANQGSEA. This CDR3 spans 15 amino acids. V was cut by 1 base and J by 3 bases, with 16 bases left in between. Another study also made use of these data, one on T cells of mothers and their children.

The gene calls are TRBV29-1 and TRBJ2-7; D not resolved. Sequencing was carried out using blood. The TCR was taken from a boy aged 5-17 years in good health. The CDR3 nucleotides read TGCAGCGTTGAAGGCGACCGAGACGGGCACTACGAGCAGTACTTC. Encoded protein: CSVEGDRDGHYEQYF.